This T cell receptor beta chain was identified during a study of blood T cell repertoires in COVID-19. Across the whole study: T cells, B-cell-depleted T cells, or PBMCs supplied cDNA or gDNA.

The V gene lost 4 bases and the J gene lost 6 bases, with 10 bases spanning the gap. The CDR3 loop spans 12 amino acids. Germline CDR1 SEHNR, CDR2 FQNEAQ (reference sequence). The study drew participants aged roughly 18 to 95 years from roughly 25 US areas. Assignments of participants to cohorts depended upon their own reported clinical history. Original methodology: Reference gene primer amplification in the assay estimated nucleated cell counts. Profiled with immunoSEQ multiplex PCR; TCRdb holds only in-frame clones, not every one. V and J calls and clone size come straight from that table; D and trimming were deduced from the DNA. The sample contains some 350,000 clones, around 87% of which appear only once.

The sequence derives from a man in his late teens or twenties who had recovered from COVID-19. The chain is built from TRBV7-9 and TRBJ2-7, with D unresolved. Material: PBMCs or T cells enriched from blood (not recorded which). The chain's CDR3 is CASSSLSSEQYF. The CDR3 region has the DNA TGTGCCAGCAGCTCCCTAAGTAGCGAGCAGTACTTC.